One T cell receptor (beta chain) is described in this entry. Its target is not known. Every TCR beta cDNA library bore unique molecular identifiers. TCRdb re-analysed the PCR reads in MiXCR, keeping a single row per CDR3 protein. Of hundreds of thousands of distinct CDR3 sequences listed, 25% to 30% were seen once; the top ten hold more than 0.45%. CDR3 size: 13 residues. Germline V gene lookup returns CDR1 SGDLS and CDR2 YYNGEE. With 4 bases clipped from V and 7 bases from J, the junction kept 5 bases outside the gene matches. The data were taken from a study of post-analysis software for immune sequencing data. Study overall: Courses of disease covered relapsing-remitting, secondary progressive and progressive-relapsing multiple sclerosis. Whole-study results and caveats: When patients were compared with controls, 4 or 5 TRBV segments were more frequent, TRBV5-6, TRBV5-1 and TRBV20-1 among them. Among multiple sclerosis patients, normalized Chao1 diversity was significantly below that of controls.

The sample comprised blood. The J gene is TRBJ2-5, the V gene TRBV9; 9 bases map to TRBD1. The sequence was obtained from a girl between 5 and 17 years old with multiple sclerosis. This chain's CDR3 is CASSPGQGMTQYF. CDR3 DNA: TGTGCCAGCAGCCCCGGACAGGGGATGACCCAGTACTTC.